This T cell receptor (beta chain) was sequenced during a study of Ad26.COV2.S vaccination and SARS-CoV-2 variants. Points from the study as a whole: Breadth, reportedly substantial, characterized the spike-specific CD8+ and CD4+ T cell responses after vaccination.

Sample treatment: about 20 received Ad26.COV2.S at low or high dose, single or two shots; 5 received placebo; per-sample allocation not given. Sample collection was performed on day 63 after the first vaccine or placebo injection. Notes on this clone: Its specificity is not known.

Assay used: immunoSEQ multiplex PCR; TCRdb lists only in-frame clones, some missing. Found here are 250,000 or so clones, around nine tenths of them singletons; the top ten hold just under 3%. The CDR3 runs to 16 residues. CDR1 is LGHDT and CDR2 is YNNKEL in the germline V gene (reference sequence). Trimming pared 0 bases from V and 5 bases from J, leaving 16 bases between. The clonotype was recovered from a person between 18 and 65 years old who received the Ad26.COV2.S COVID-19 vaccine or a placebo. This chain uses TRBV3-1 (or the pseudogene TRBV3-2) with TRBJ1-1; the D is unclear. The sample in question was peripheral blood, obtained in a trial of Ad26.COV2.S vaccine versus placebo. The CDR3 nucleotides are TGTGCCAGCAGCCAAGACCGACTATGGGGTCGGACTGAAGCTTTCTTT. It yields the protein CASSQDRLWGRTEAFF.